This passage covers 24 T cell receptor beta chains from one sample sequenced in a study of T-cell reconstitution after alpha-beta-depleted transplantation in children. Preparation of the TCRbeta library used unique molecular identifiers. MiXCR, run by TCRdb on the PCR reads, gives a single entry per CDR3 protein. The sample gives around 440,000 distinct CDR3 sequences, more than 9% of which show up once; 2% is in the top ten. This specimen consisted of PBMCs, obtained before TCRalphabeta/CD19-depleted stem cell transplant. The receptors shown here come from a child younger than 10 with inherited bone marrow failure, due to receive a stem cell transplant.

In its sample, this clonotype was seen many times. The V and J genes are TRBV20-1 and TRBJ1-2; D not resolved. The CDR3 contains 12 residues. Trimming took 2 bases from V and 5 from J, leaving 9 bases between them. CDR1 is DFQATT, CDR2 SNEGSKA, per germline (reference sequence). CDR3 in DNA: TGCAGTGCTAGATTATCAGGATATGGCTACACCTTC. Protein product: CSARLSGYGYTF.

The sample holds many counts of this clonotype. The CDR3 coding sequence is TGCAGCGTTGAACTAGACAGGCACCCCTACGAGCAGTACTTC. Encoded protein: CSVELDRHPYEQYF. The rearrangement links TRBV29-1 to TRBJ2-7; D is perhaps TRBD1 (6 bases). This CDR3 contains 14 residues. CDR1 and CDR2 (germline): SQVTM, ANQGSEA. The ends were cut back, 2 bases at V and 2 bases at J, with 13 bases in the middle.

As concerns this clonotype: One base away lies a much larger clone, so this may be a sequencing read error. The chain is built from TRBV7-2 and TRBJ2-7; 11 bases agree with TRBD2. The V gene's germline CDR1 is SGHTA and CDR2 FQGNSA. V was pared by 5 bases and J by 4 bases, with 4 bases of the junction left unmatched. The CDR3 length is 14 residues. The chain's CDR3 is CASSQLAGVYEQYF. CDR3 nucleotide sequence: TGTGCCAGCAGCCAACTAGCGGGAGTGTACGAGCAGTACTTC.

With respect to this clonotype: This may stem from a read error, because a much larger clone lies one nucleotide away. The chain is built from TRBV2 and TRBJ2-7; D is uncertain. Deletions cut 3 bases from V and 7 bases from J, with 16 bases between. Germline values: CDR1 SNHLY, CDR2 FYNNEI. The CDR3 contains 14 residues. CDR3 nucleotides: TGTGCCAGCAGTGACACCCTACTACTGGGTGAGCAGTACTTC. Amino acids: CASSDTLLLGEQYF.

Many counts were recorded for this clonotype. The chain couples TRBV20-1 to TRBJ2-3; TRBD2 might be the D (6 bases). V was clipped by 6 bases and J by 4 bases, with 11 bases between them. CDR3 length: 12 residues. Germline lookup yields CDR1 DFQATT and CDR2 SNEGSKA (reference sequence). The CDR3: CSATPGADTQYF. DNA of the CDR3: TGCAGTGCAACCCCGGGAGCAGATACGCAGTATTTT.

Ten or more counts support this clonotype. The V and J genes are TRBV4-3 and TRBJ2-7; TRBD1 matches 8 bases. The germline V gene encodes CDR1 LGHNA and CDR2 YSLEER. The V gene end was trimmed by 3 bases and the J gene end by 2 bases; junction bases not matched to a gene: 6. The CDR3 contains 15 residues. CDR3 sequence: CASSHHGQGTYEQYF. The CDR3 region has the DNA TGCGCCAGCAGCCACCACGGACAGGGAACCTACGAGCAGTACTTC.

Many counts were recorded for this clonotype. This rearrangement joins TRBV20-1 to TRBJ2-7, with D hard to call. Trimming removed 5 bases from V and 3 bases from J, with 20 bases in between. The CDR3 runs 15 residues. The V gene's germline CDR1 is DFQATT and CDR2 SNEGSKA (reference sequence). DNA for the CDR3: TGCAGTGCTCCTACCGCGGCCTCCTGGGGCTACGAGCAGTACTTC. Its protein is CSAPTAASWGYEQYF.

This clonotype was seen once. The chain has TRBV5-6 and TRBJ2-5; 7 nucleotides line up with TRBD1. Looked up from germline, CDR1 is SGHDT and CDR2 is YYEEEE. This CDR3 is 13 amino acids long. Unmatched junction bases numbered 2, after V lost 3 bases and J lost 3 bases. The CDR3 is CASSWGTEETQYF. CDR3 sequence (DNA): TGTGCCAGCAGCTGGGGGACAGAAGAGACCCAGTACTTC. The variable domain in full, completed from reference TRBV5-6 and TRBJ2-5, reads DAGVTQSPTHLIKTRGQQVTLRCSPKSGHDTVSWYQQALGQGPQFIFQYYEEEERQRGNFPDRFSGHQFPNYSSELNVNALLLGDSALYLCASSWGTEETQYFGPGTRLLVL.

There are many counts of this clonotype. The genes are TRBV4-1 and TRBJ1-1; 9 bases map to TRBD1. V lost 4 bases, J lost 2 bases, and 11 bases stayed unmatched. Germline values: CDR1 MGHRA, CDR2 YSYEKL. The length of the CDR3 is 17 residues. The CDR3 DNA reads TGCGCCAGCAGCCGGACAACCCCGGGACAGGGAAACACTGAAGCTTTCTTT. This gives the protein CASSRTTPGQGNTEAFF.

At least ten counts were recorded for this clonotype. The chain links TRBV7-2 to TRBJ1-6, with a weak D call TRBD1 (5 bases). In germline, CDR1 is SGHTA, CDR2 FQGNSA. The CDR3 spans 15 residues. V lost 1 base and J lost 9, with 13 bases in between. Here the CDR3 reads CASSLGGISSSPLHF. Written as DNA, the CDR3 is TGTGCCAGCAGCTTAGGGGGCATTTCTAGTTCACCCCTCCACTTT.

The rearrangement joins TRBV9 to TRBJ2-5; 7 bases align to TRBD2. The CDR3 totals 17 residues. Germline V lookup: CDR1 SGDLS, CDR2 YYNGEE. The junction had 8 bases not matched to a gene; V was cut back by 0 bases and J by 0 bases. As DNA, the CDR3 is TGTGCCAGCAGCGTAGCGGGAGGACGAACGTACCAAGAGACCCAGTACTTC. Translated: CASSVAGGRTYQETQYF.

The chain combines TRBV4-1 with TRBJ2-3; D gene unclear. With 2 bases removed from V and 6 bases from J, the gap between germline ends came to 15 bases. This CDR3 comprises 15 residues. The germline gives CDR1 MGHRA, CDR2 YSYEKL. The CDR3: CASSQSTASLDTQYF. The CDR3 nucleotides read TGCGCCAGCAGCCAATCAACCGCCTCCCTGGATACGCAGTATTTT.

On this clonotype itself: This may be a read error: a much more frequent sequence differs by one nucleotide. CDR3 bases: TGCGCCAGCAGCCAATCCTCCCTTTGGTCGGATACGCAGTATTTT. Protein: CASSQSSLWSDTQYF. The J gene is TRBJ2-3, the V gene TRBV4-1; D call uncertain. This CDR3 spans 15 amino acids. Per germline, CDR1 MGHRA and CDR2 YSYEKL. Trimming removed 2 bases from V and 6 bases from J, with 15 bases in between.

In this sample, this clonotype turned up many times. The chain employs TRBV7-2 and TRBJ1-5, with D unresolved. V lost 1 base and J 7 bases, leaving 8 bases between the germline ends. Germline lookup yields CDR1 SGHTA and CDR2 FQGNSA. The CDR3 length is 13 residues. CDR3 coding DNA: TGTGCCAGCAGCTTAGGCCCAGGACAGCCCCAGCATTTT. It yields the protein CASSLGPGQPQHF.

This clonotype was seen ten or more times. The J gene is TRBJ2-5, the V gene TRBV20-1; no reliable D call. V shed 3 bases and J shed 5 bases, with 13 bases lying between them. CDR1 DFQATT and CDR2 SNEGSKA come from the germline V gene (reference sequence). This CDR3 region has 13 residues. CDR3 protein: CSARRPASETQYF. CDR3 coding DNA: TGCAGTGCTAGGAGGCCGGCTTCGGAGACCCAGTACTTC.

This clonotype was observed many times. The chain couples TRBV28 to TRBJ1-1; D not certain. The V and J ends lost 6 bases and 0 bases respectively, with 8 bases between them. The CDR3 sequence is 13 residues long. From germline, CDR1 is MDHEN and CDR2 SYDVKM. This chain's CDR3 is CASRTIMNTEAFF. CDR3 nucleotide sequence: TGTGCCAGCAGGACGATTATGAACACTGAAGCTTTCTTT.

This clonotype has ten or more counts. This chain links TRBV20-1 with TRBJ1-1, with 12 positions matching TRBD1. The CDR3 is made up of 16 amino acids. CDR1 and CDR2 (germline): DFQATT, SNEGSKA (reference sequence). J was trimmed by 5 bases and V by 8 bases; bases with no gene match: 15. Written as DNA, the CDR3 is TGCAGTACTCTAGGGACAGGGGGCGCGGTTGGTACTGAAGCTTTCTTT. As protein: CSTLGTGGAVGTEAFF.

In its sample, this clonotype was seen many times. V gene TRBV12-3 or TRBV12-4 combines with J gene TRBJ2-6; D may be TRBD1 (6 bases). This CDR3 comprises 15 residues. V lost 4 bases and J 2 bases, leaving 9 bases between the germline ends. DNA for the CDR3: TGTGCCAGCAGTTCCAGGGGTGCTGGGGCCAACGTCCTGACTTTC. This encodes CASSSRGAGANVLTF.

This clonotype was observed at least ten times. The rearrangement uses TRBV20-1 and TRBJ1-1; D gene uncertain. Trimming left V 5 bases short and J 11 bases short, with 15 bases between. CDR1 is DFQATT and CDR2 is SNEGSKA in the germline V gene (reference sequence). The CDR3 has 11 residues. The CDR3 here is CSADPRPGAFF. CDR3 nucleotides: TGCAGTGCTGACCCCAGGCCGGGGGCTTTCTTT.

The table lists this clonotype with many counts. The chain recombines TRBV29-1 with TRBJ1-2; 9 nucleotides line up with TRBD1. The CDR3 loop spans 13 amino acids. V dropped 5 bases and J dropped 3; count of bases not matched to a gene: 4. Germline loops: CDR1 SQVTM, CDR2 ANQGSEA. The CDR3 sequence is CSVTGGWDYGYTF. The CDR3 DNA is TGCAGCGTTACAGGGGGCTGGGACTATGGCTACACCTTC.

The sample holds many counts of this clonotype. The rearrangement links TRBV25-1 to TRBJ1-4; 7 positions agree with TRBD1. The length of the CDR3 is 14 residues. V lost 10 bases to trimming and J lost 7 bases; unmatched junction nucleotides: 12. Germline CDR1 reads MGHDK; CDR2 reads SYGVNS. CDR3 in amino acids: CANYQDRLGEKLFF. The CDR3 DNA reads as TGTGCCAACTACCAGGACAGGCTTGGTGAAAAACTGTTTTTT. Full variable domain (outside the CDR3, taken from reference TRBV25-1 and TRBJ1-4): EADIYQTPRYLVIGTGKKITLECSQTMGHDKMYWYQQDPGMELHLIHYSYGVNSTEKGDLSSESTVSRIRTEHFPLTLESARPSHTSQYLCANYQDRLGEKLFFGSGTQLSVL.

In its sample, this clonotype was seen a few times. The V and J genes are TRBV20-1 and TRBJ2-3; the D is unclear. Germline V gene data show CDR1 as DFQATT and CDR2 as SNEGSKA (reference sequence). The CDR3 runs 11 residues. CDR3 coding DNA: TGCAGCACCGCAGTCACAGATACGCAGTATTTT. It codes for CSTAVTDTQYF.

This clonotype was detected many times. The V gene is TRBV27, the J gene TRBJ2-3; D not certain. Germline lookup yields CDR1 MNHEY and CDR2 SMNVEV (reference sequence). The CDR3 has 14 amino acids. V lost 3 bases and J lost 0, with 7 bases in between. The CDR3, as DNA: TGTGCCAGCAGTTTTTTTACTAGCACAGATACGCAGTATTTT. The encoded protein is CASSFFTSTDTQYF.

This clonotype was detected a few times. V gene TRBV20-1 combines with J gene TRBJ1-5, with 7 positions matching TRBD1. J was trimmed by 4 bases and V by 1 base; bases with no gene match: 4. Germline lookup yields CDR1 DFQATT and CDR2 SNEGSKA (reference sequence). The CDR3 totals 14 residues. CDR3 in amino acids: CSARGGQMNQPQHF. The CDR3 DNA follows: TGCAGTGCTAGAGGGGGACAGATGAATCAGCCCCAGCATTTT.